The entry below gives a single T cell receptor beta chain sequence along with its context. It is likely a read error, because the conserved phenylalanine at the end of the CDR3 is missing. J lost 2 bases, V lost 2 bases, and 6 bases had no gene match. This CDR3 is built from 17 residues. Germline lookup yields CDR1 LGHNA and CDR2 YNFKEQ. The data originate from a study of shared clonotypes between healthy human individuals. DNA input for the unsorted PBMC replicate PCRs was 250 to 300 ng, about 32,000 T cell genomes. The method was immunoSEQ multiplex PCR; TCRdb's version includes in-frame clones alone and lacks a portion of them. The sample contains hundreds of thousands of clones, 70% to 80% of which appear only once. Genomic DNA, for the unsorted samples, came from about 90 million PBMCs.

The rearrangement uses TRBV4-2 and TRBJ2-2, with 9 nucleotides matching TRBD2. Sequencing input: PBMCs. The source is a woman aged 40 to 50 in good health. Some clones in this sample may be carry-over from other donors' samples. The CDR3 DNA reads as TGTGCCAGCAGCCAATTGACAGGGACTAGCAACACCGGGGAGCTGTTTCCT. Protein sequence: CASSQLTGTSNTGELFP.